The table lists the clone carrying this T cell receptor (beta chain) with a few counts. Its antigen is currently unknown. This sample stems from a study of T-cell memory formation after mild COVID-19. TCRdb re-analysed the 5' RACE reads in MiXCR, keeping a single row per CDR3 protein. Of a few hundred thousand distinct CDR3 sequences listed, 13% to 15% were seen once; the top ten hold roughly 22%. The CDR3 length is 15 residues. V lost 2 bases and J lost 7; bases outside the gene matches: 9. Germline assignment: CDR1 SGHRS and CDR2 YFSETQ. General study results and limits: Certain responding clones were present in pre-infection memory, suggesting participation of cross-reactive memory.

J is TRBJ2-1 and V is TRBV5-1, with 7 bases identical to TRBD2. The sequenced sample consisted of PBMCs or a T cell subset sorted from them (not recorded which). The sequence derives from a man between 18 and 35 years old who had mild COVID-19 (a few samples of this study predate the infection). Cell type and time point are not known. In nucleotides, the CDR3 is TGCGCCAGCAGCTTATCTAGCGGCCTTTTGAATGAGCAGTTCTTC. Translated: CASSLSSGLLNEQFF.